These 23 T cell receptor beta chains were all obtained from the same sample, sequenced in a study of blood T cell repertoires in COVID-19. The repertoire was sequenced with immunoSEQ multiplex PCR; TCRdb's copy has only in-frame clones and lacks some. The sample includes fewer than 300,000 clones, around 83% of them seen just once. Sequenced material: peripheral blood. The receptors derive from a man older than 75 with acute or convalescent COVID-19.

This clone was detected only a few times. The V call is TRBV2, the J call TRBJ2-1, with D hard to call. Germline CDR1 is SNHLY and CDR2 is FYNNEI. Trimming took 7 bases from V and 8 from J, leaving 15 bases between them. The CDR3 is 13 amino acids. CDR3 amino acids: CASIVQVSDEQFF. Here the CDR3 DNA reads TGTGCCAGCATAGTCCAAGTCAGCGATGAGCAGTTCTTC.

The CDR3 loop reads CASSRKTGLRETQYF. The DNA of the CDR3 is TGTGCCAGCAGTCGAAAGACAGGGTTAAGAGAGACCCAGTACTTC. J is TRBJ2-5 and V is TRBV6-5, with TRBD1 matching 7 bases. J was trimmed by 4 bases and V by 5 bases; bases with no gene match: 10. From germline, CDR1 is MNHEY and CDR2 SVGAGI. The CDR3 has 15 amino acids.

V and J are TRBV3-1 (or the pseudogene TRBV3-2) and TRBJ2-5, with D uncertain. Germline CDR1 reads LGHDT; CDR2 reads YNNKEL (reference sequence). This CDR3 is built from 12 residues. V shed 4 bases and J shed 5 bases, with 8 bases lying between them. This CDR3 reads CASSPNRETQYF. The CDR3 DNA is TGTGCCAGCAGCCCAAACCGGGAGACCCAGTACTTC.

The J gene is TRBJ1-2, the V gene TRBV6-6; 7 bases align to TRBD1. Trimming at V came to 4 bases and at J to 4 bases, leaving 12 bases not matched to a gene. This CDR3 has 16 amino acids. The germline CDR1 and CDR2 sequences are MNHNY and SVGAGI (reference sequence). The CDR3 DNA sequence: TGTGCCAGCAGTTCCCCGGGACAGTCACAATCCTATGGCTACACCTTC. Translated, it gives CASSSPGQSQSYGYTF.

This clone was seen a few times. The chain links TRBV10-1 to TRBJ2-1, with 8 nucleotides matching TRBD1. This CDR3 is 15 amino acids long. V was pared by 6 bases and J by 4 bases, with 8 bases of the junction left unmatched. Germline V gives CDR1 WNHNN, CDR2 SYGVQD (reference sequence). This CDR3 is CASSPGTGMYNEQFF. The DNA of the CDR3 is TGCGCCAGCAGCCCCGGGACAGGCATGTACAATGAGCAGTTCTTC.

This sequence joins TRBV29-1 and TRBJ2-2, with TRBD2 matching 8 bases. Germline V lookup: CDR1 SQVTM, CDR2 ANQGSEA. The CDR3 is 17 amino acids. The V and J ends lost 4 bases and 1 base, in that order; junction bases with no gene match: 11. DNA of the CDR3: TGCAGCGTTGTAACTTATGCGGGGGGTGGGAACACCGGGGAGCTGTTTTTT. Its protein product is CSVVTYAGGGNTGELFF.

V and J are TRBV7-8 and TRBJ1-5, with TRBD1 as a possible D gene (6 bases). This CDR3 spans 14 amino acids. V was shortened by 7 bases and J by 3 bases, with 13 bases between the two germline ends. Per germline, CDR1 SGHVS and CDR2 FQNEAQ. The CDR3 coding sequence is TGTGCCAGCACCGAGGACAGCTACAATCAGCCCCAGCATTTT. Its translation is CASTEDSYNQPQHF.

This clone was picked up a small number of times. The chain links TRBV28 to TRBJ1-1, with 9 bases fitting TRBD1. There are 16 residues in the CDR3. Germline CDR1 reads MDHEN; CDR2 reads SYDVKM. With 6 bases clipped from V and 2 bases from J, the junction kept 10 bases outside the gene matches. This chain's CDR3 is CASSPSLGQGNTEAFF. CDR3 in DNA: TGTGCCAGCAGCCCCTCGTTGGGACAGGGAAACACTGAAGCTTTCTTT.

This chain connects TRBV6-2 or TRBV6-3 to TRBJ2-1; TRBD2 matches 14 bases. The trim removed 4 bases at V and 2 bases at J, leaving 7 bases unmatched. CDR3 length equals 18 residues. CDR1 is MNHEY, CDR2 SVGEGT, per germline. The CDR3 region is CASSSGTSGRGTYNEQFF. CDR3 sequence (DNA): TGTGCCAGCAGTTCCGGGACTAGCGGGAGAGGGACCTACAATGAGCAGTTCTTC.

The table lists this clone with a few counts. The rearrangement uses TRBV28 and TRBJ1-5; a weak D match, TRBD1 (6 bases). V lost 5 bases and J lost 4, with 21 bases in between. In germline, CDR1 is MDHEN, CDR2 SYDVKM. There are 17 residues in the CDR3. DNA for the CDR3: TGTGCCAGCAGTCCCCCCGCGCGGACAGTTACAAATCAGCCCCAGCATTTT. Translating gives CASSPPARTVTNQPQHF.

This clone was observed a handful of times. The chain employs TRBV2 and TRBJ2-7, with TRBD1 as a possible D gene (6 bases). Germline V CDR1 and CDR2: SNHLY, FYNNEI. This CDR3 has 13 amino acids. Trimming shortened V by 8 bases and J by 6 bases, and 17 bases separated the two germline ends. The CDR3 DNA is TGTGCCAGCGCAAGGGGGATCGTAGGCGAGCAGTACTTC. Translation gives CASARGIVGEQYF.

The J gene is TRBJ2-7, the V gene TRBV12-3 or TRBV12-4, with 8 nucleotides matching TRBD2. The CDR3 spans 13 residues. The J segment lost 4 bases and the V segment lost 4 bases, leaving 3 bases of the junction unmatched. The CDR3 coding sequence is TGTGCCAGCAGTTCGGGACTAGTTTACGAGCAGTACTTC. Its protein product is CASSSGLVYEQYF.

J is TRBJ2-7 and V is TRBV7-9, with D perhaps matching TRBD2 (6 bases). Trimming cost V 2 bases and J 3 bases, with 14 bases left between them. This CDR3 region has 15 residues. The V gene's germline CDR1 is SEHNR and CDR2 FQNEAQ (reference sequence). The CDR3 reads CASSLTWGEGYEQYF. CDR3 DNA: TGTGCCAGCAGCTTAACCTGGGGGGAAGGCTACGAGCAGTACTTC. Looking up the rest from reference TRBV7-9 and TRBJ2-7 gives the full variable domain: DTGVSQNPRHKITKRGQNVTFRCDPISEHNRLYWYRQTLGQGPEFLTYFQNEAQLEKSRLLSDRFSAERPKGSFSTLEIQRTEQGDSAMYLCASSLTWGEGYEQYFGPGTRLTVT.

As regards this clone: This CDR3 is also generated by other DNA sequences in the sample. J is TRBJ2-7 and V is TRBV3-1 (or the pseudogene TRBV3-2), with unresolved D. V dropped 1 base and J dropped 1 base, with 2 bases sitting between them. CDR1 is LGHDT and CDR2 is YNNKEL in the germline V gene (reference sequence). The CDR3 is 12 residues long. The CDR3 region has the DNA TGTGCCAGCAGCCAAGCGTCCTACGAGCAGTACTTC. Its protein product is CASSQASYEQYF.

The V call is TRBV5-1, the J call TRBJ2-7, with 13 bases aligning to TRBD2. V shed 4 bases and J 4 bases; nucleotides not matched to a gene: 5. Germline CDR1 SGHRS, CDR2 YFSETQ. The CDR3 is 15 residues long. DNA for the CDR3: TGCGCCAGCAGCCCGTTGACTAGCGGGGGGTACGAGCAGTACTTC. It yields the protein CASSPLTSGGYEQYF.

This clone was seen a handful of times. This sample includes further DNA sequences coding for the same CDR3. The V call is TRBV28, the J call TRBJ1-4, with TRBD1 matching 8 bases. The CDR3 length is 15 residues. Germline CDR1 and CDR2: MDHEN and SYDVKM. J lost 7 bases, V lost 5 bases, and 9 bases had no gene match. CDR3: CASSTRQGKTEKLFF. In DNA, the CDR3 is TGTGCCAGCAGTACCCGACAGGGGAAAACTGAAAAACTGTTTTTT.

The chain links TRBV24-1 to TRBJ2-3; 8 bases are shared with TRBD1. The CDR3 loop spans 16 amino acids. Germline lookup yields CDR1 KGHDR and CDR2 SFDVKD. V lost 5 bases and J lost 4; bases outside the gene matches: 10. The CDR3 region has the DNA TGTGCCACCAGTGTCCGGACAGGGAACAACCCAGATACGCAGTATTTT. This codes for CATSVRTGNNPDTQYF.

The V gene is TRBV7-2, the J gene TRBJ1-5, with a possible D match to TRBD1 (5 bases). Trimming stripped 0 bases from V and 6 bases from J, with 12 bases between. There are 15 residues in the CDR3. Germline V gives CDR1 SGHTA, CDR2 FQGNSA. The DNA for the CDR3 is TGTGCCAGCAGCTTAGCGCGAACGGGGGTTCAGCCCCAGCATTTT. Amino acids: CASSLARTGVQPQHF.

Comment on this clone: A junction end diverges from the germline sequence, so it may reflect a read error. The chain recombines TRBV19 with TRBJ1-1; 7 positions match TRBD1. This CDR3 region has 13 residues. Per the germline V gene, CDR1 is LNHDA and CDR2 is SQIVND (reference sequence). This CDR3 reads CASNIVGTAEAFF. The CDR3 nucleotides read TGTGCCAGTAATATAGTAGGGACAGCTGAAGCTTTCTTT. Complete variable domain (other parts from reference TRBV19 and TRBJ1-1): DGGITQSPKYLFRKEGQNVTLSCEQNLNHDAMYWYRQDPGQGLRLIYYSQIVNDFQKGDIAEGYSVSREKKESFPLTVTSAQKNPTAFYLCASNIVGTAEAFFGQGTRLTVV.

V usage is TRBV5-3 and J usage is TRBJ2-2; 7 positions agree with TRBD2. TRBV5-3 is treated as an ORF (open reading frame) with a function not yet certain. V shed 2 bases, J shed 7 bases, and the junction held 5 bases outside the gene matches. CDR3 length equals 14 residues. The CDR3 loop reads CARSFREVIGELFF. The CDR3 DNA reads TGTGCCAGAAGCTTCCGGGAGGTTATCGGGGAGCTGTTTTTT.

The genes are TRBV5-1 and TRBJ2-1; D gene ambiguous. The CDR3 is 15 amino acids. V was pared by 0 bases and J by 0 bases, with 7 bases between. Looked up from germline, CDR1 is SGHRS and CDR2 is YFSETQ. CDR3 amino acids: CASSLESSSYNEQFF. The DNA of the CDR3 is TGCGCCAGCAGCTTGGAAAGTAGCTCCTACAATGAGCAGTTCTTC.

V usage is TRBV9 and J usage is TRBJ1-1; weak D call: TRBD1 (6 bases). Germline V lookup: CDR1 SGDLS, CDR2 YYNGEE. The CDR3 totals 14 residues. V was cut by 4 bases and J by 7 bases, with 17 bases left in between. Written as DNA, the CDR3 is TGTGCCAGCAGCCCCCGGACAGACGGAAATGAAGCTTTCTTT. Translating it yields CASSPRTDGNEAFF.

This chain uses TRBV20-1 with TRBJ1-2; D not resolved. This CDR3 contains 13 residues. CDR1 DFQATT and CDR2 SNEGSKA come from the germline V gene (reference sequence). Trimming cost V 3 bases and J 2 bases, with 10 bases left between them. CDR3 DNA sequence: TGCAGTGCTAGTGCCCGGGGAAACTATGGCTACACCTTC. Amino acids: CSASARGNYGYTF.